This TCR beta chain was recorded in a study of technical replicates of blood from a few donors. Sequencing used immunoSEQ multiplex PCR; TCRdb keeps in-frame clones, though not all of them. The repertoire consists of fewer than 100,000 clones, with over 80% occurring once and the leading ten covering 0.27%. V shed 5 bases and J shed 3 bases, with 15 bases lying between them. The CDR3 consists of 15 residues. Per germline, CDR1 MNHNS and CDR2 SASEGT. The sample comprised T cells isolated from PBMCs. This TCR was sampled from a human donor in good health. J is TRBJ2-3 and V is TRBV6-1, with a possible D match to TRBD1 (6 bases). This chain's CDR3 is CASSIPVGGTDTQYF. The CDR3 nucleotides are TGTGCCAGCAGTATCCCGGTAGGGGGAACAGATACGCAGTATTTT.